Shown below are 15 T cell receptor beta chains from a single sample sequenced in a study of CD8 T cells in ankylosing spondylitis. In TCRdb, the 5' RACE reads were re-called with MiXCR into one record per CDR3 protein. The sample yields around 250,000 distinct CDR3 sequences, approximately 12% seen once. The sequenced sample consisted of blood, either unsorted or a sorted T cell fraction (not recorded which). The origin of the receptors is a male donor with ankylosing spondylitis or in good health (not recorded which).

This clonotype was counted at least ten times. This chain links TRBV28 with TRBJ1-1; 8 bases match TRBD1. This CDR3 spans 14 amino acids. The V and J ends lost 2 bases and 4 bases, in that order; junction bases with no gene match: 3. CDR1 and CDR2 (germline): MDHEN, SYDVKM. CDR3: CASSLPDRATEAFF. DNA for the CDR3: TGTGCCAGCAGTTTACCGGACAGGGCCACTGAAGCTTTCTTT.

This clonotype occurred many times. The chain couples TRBV5-1 to TRBJ2-3; D is unresolved. Germline CDR1 SGHRS, CDR2 YFSETQ. The CDR3 covers 12 residues. V was shortened by 4 bases and J by 5 bases, with 8 bases between the two germline ends. The CDR3 spells CASSITGDTQYF. CDR3 in DNA: TGCGCCAGCAGCATAACGGGAGATACGCAGTATTTT.

This clonotype was seen only a few times. The V call is TRBV6-1, the J call TRBJ2-2, with 8 bases that match TRBD1. The CDR3 spans 14 residues. From germline, CDR1 is MNHNS and CDR2 SASEGT. Germline trimming cut 0 bases from V and 6 bases from J; bases unmatched to any gene: 0. CDR3 protein: CASSEAQGAGELFF. CDR3 nucleotide sequence: TGTGCCAGCAGTGAAGCACAGGGGGCCGGGGAGCTGTTTTTT.

This clonotype was seen once. One end of the junction fails to match germline, which may point to a read error. The V gene is TRBV6-2 or TRBV6-3, the J gene TRBJ1-1; possible D gene TRBD1, 6 bases. CDR3 length: 15 residues. Germline CDR1 and CDR2: MNHEY and SVGEGT. The CDR3 loop is CASSRTARGDAETFF. In DNA form, the CDR3 reads TGTGCCAGCAGCAGAACCGCCAGGGGTGACGCTGAAACTTTCTTT.

This clonotype was seen at least ten times. The chain employs TRBV27 and TRBJ1-5; 9 nucleotides agree with TRBD1. Per germline, CDR1 MNHEY and CDR2 SMNVEV (reference sequence). V lost 5 bases and J lost 1; bases outside the gene matches: 6. The CDR3 has 16 residues. DNA for the CDR3: TGTGCCAGCAGTCCTGGGACAGGGATAAGCAATCAGCCCCAGCATTTT. Protein sequence: CASSPGTGISNQPQHF.

The count of this clonotype is one. The rearrangement uses TRBV7-9 and TRBJ1-5, with a possible D match to TRBD1 (6 bases). Germline-derived CDR1 and CDR2 are SEHNR and FQNEAQ (reference sequence). With 1 base removed from V and 3 bases from J, the gap between germline ends came to 10 bases. The CDR3 loop spans 15 amino acids. The CDR3 sequence is CASSLDGQNNQPQHF. CDR3 nucleotides: TGTGCCAGCAGCTTAGACGGACAGAACAATCAGCCCCAGCATTTT.

In this sample, this clonotype turned up a few times. CDR3 residues: CSAYGQGANLADNQPQHF. CDR3 in DNA: TGCAGTGCTTACGGACAGGGGGCGAATCTAGCGGATAATCAGCCCCAGCATTTT. The chain links TRBV20-1 to TRBJ1-5; TRBD1 matches 11 bases. J lost 4 bases, V lost 5 bases, and 16 bases had no gene match. Germline V gene lookup returns CDR1 DFQATT and CDR2 SNEGSKA (reference sequence). The CDR3 consists of 18 residues.

This clonotype was seen ten or more times. The chain links TRBV5-1 to TRBJ2-3, with D possibly matching TRBD1 (6 bases). This CDR3 comprises 14 residues. Between the trimmed V and J ends, which lost 2 bases and 5 bases, there was a span of 12 bases. Per the germline V gene, CDR1 is SGHRS and CDR2 is YFSETQ. The CDR3 DNA follows: TGCGCCAGCAGCTTAGACAGGAGAGGAGATACGCAGTATTTT. Amino acids: CASSLDRRGDTQYF.

This clonotype was counted many times. V is TRBV5-1 and J is TRBJ1-2; D perhaps matches TRBD1 (6 bases). The germline V and J ends were trimmed by 3 bases and 4 bases, with 10 bases remaining between them. The CDR3 has 13 residues. Germline values: CDR1 SGHRS, CDR2 YFSETQ. This CDR3 reads CASSSGQFYGYTF. The CDR3 bases are TGCGCCAGCAGCTCCGGACAGTTCTATGGCTACACCTTC.

J is TRBJ1-1 and V is TRBV5-1; D is unresolved. This CDR3 comprises 13 residues. Germline CDR1 reads SGHRS; CDR2 reads YFSETQ. V was cut by 2 bases and J by 4 bases, with 9 bases left in between. DNA of the CDR3: TGCGCCAGCAGCTTAGGTGCGGCCACTGAAGCTTTCTTT. This translates into CASSLGAATEAFF.

The chain uses TRBV28 and TRBJ1-5; D uncertain. CDR1 is MDHEN, CDR2 SYDVKM, per germline. V was clipped by 6 bases and J by 6 bases, with 12 bases between them. CDR3 length equals 13 residues. This chain's CDR3 is CASRVQMSQPQHF. CDR3 in DNA: TGTGCCAGCAGGGTCCAGATGAGTCAGCCCCAGCATTTT.

The V call is TRBV15, the J call TRBJ2-2, with a weak D call TRBD1 (5 bases). The ends were cut back, 6 bases at V and 4 bases at J, with 9 bases in the middle. This CDR3 has 13 amino acids. Germline CDR1 reads LNHNV; CDR2 reads YYDKDF (reference sequence). CDR3 sequence reads: CATRERGTGELFF. CDR3 coding DNA: TGTGCCACCAGGGAAAGGGGCACCGGGGAGCTGTTTTTT.

This clonotype was seen at least ten times. The rearrangement joins TRBV12-3 or TRBV12-4 to TRBJ2-1; D could derive from TRBD1 or TRBD2 (6 bases each). The CDR3 totals 17 residues. Trimming removed 5 bases at V and 4 bases at J, with 21 bases between. CDR3 region: CASSPKPARDTYNEQFF. The CDR3 DNA reads TGTGCCAGCAGTCCGAAGCCCGCGCGGGACACATACAATGAGCAGTTCTTC.

V and J are TRBV20-1 and TRBJ2-6, with D maybe TRBD1 (5 bases). The germline gives CDR1 DFQATT, CDR2 SNEGSKA (reference sequence). The CDR3 consists of 18 residues. CDR3 sequence reads: CWGEAPGSSSSGANVLTF. In DNA form, the CDR3 reads TGCTGGGGCGAGGCTCCGGGCAGTTCAAGCTCTGGGGCCAACGTCCTGACTTTC.

Turning to this clonotype: At one boundary the junction diverges from the germline segment, which might be a read error. V and J are TRBV7-9 and TRBJ2-7; TRBD2 agrees at 15 bases. CDR3 length: 16 amino acids. The germline CDR1 and CDR2 sequences are SEHNR and FQNEAQ (reference sequence). In DNA, the CDR3 is TGTGTCAGCAGCTTCGGACTAGCGGGAGGGCCACGTGAGCAGTACTTC. Translation gives CVSSFGLAGGPREQYF.